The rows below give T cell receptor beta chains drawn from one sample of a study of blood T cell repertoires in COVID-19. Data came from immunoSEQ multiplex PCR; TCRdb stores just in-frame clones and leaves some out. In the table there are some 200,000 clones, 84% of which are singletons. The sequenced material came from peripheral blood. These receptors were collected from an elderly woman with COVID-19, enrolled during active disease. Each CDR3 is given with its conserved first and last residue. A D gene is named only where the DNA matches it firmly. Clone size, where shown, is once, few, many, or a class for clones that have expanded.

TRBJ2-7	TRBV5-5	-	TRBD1	TGTGCCAGCAGCCGGAAAATGGACAGGGTGGTGTACGAGCAGTACTTC	CASSRKMDRVVYEQYF
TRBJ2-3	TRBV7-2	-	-	TGTGCCAGCAGCTTATCCCGGGGGACAGATACGCAGTATTTT	CASSLSRGTDTQYF
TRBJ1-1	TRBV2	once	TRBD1	TGTGCCAGCAGCCGGGACAGGATGGACTACACTGAAGCTTTCTTT	CASSRDRMDYTEAFF
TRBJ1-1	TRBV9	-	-	TGTGCCAGCAGCGTAGGAGGGGGGGGAACTGAAGCTTTCTTT	CASSVGGGGTEAFF
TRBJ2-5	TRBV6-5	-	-	TGTGCCAGCAGTTACTCTCCGAAAGGAGGGGAGACCCAGTACTTC	CASSYSPKGGETQYF
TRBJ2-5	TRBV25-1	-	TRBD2	TGTGCCAGCAGTGAATTCCTAGCGGGGGGGGAGACCCAGTACTTC	CASSEFLAGGETQYF
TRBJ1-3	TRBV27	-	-	TGTGCCAGCAGTACCCCCAGGGAAGGAAACACCATATATTTT	CASSTPREGNTIYF
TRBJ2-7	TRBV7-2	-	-	TGTGCCAGCAGGGGGGTGGGACAAACCACCTACGAGCAGTACTTC	CASRGVGQTTYEQYF
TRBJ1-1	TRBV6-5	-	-	TGTGCCAGCACAGGGAACACTGAAGCTTTCTTT	CASTGNTEAFF
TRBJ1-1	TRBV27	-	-	TGTGCCAGCAGTTTATTGCAGGGGAACACTGAAGCTTTCTTT	CASSLLQGNTEAFF
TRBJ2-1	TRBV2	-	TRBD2	TGTGCCAGCAGTGAAATGGCTAGCGGGAGTTACAATGAGCAGTTCTTC	CASSEMASGSYNEQFF
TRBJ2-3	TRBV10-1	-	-	TGCGCCAGCAGTGAGGGACAGCTCACAGATACGCAGTATTTT	CASSEGQLTDTQYF
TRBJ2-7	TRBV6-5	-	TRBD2	TGTGCCAGCAGTCGTAGCGGGGGATCCTACGAGCAGTACTTC	CASSRSGGSYEQYF
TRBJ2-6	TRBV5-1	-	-	TGCGCCAGCAGCTTGTTTAGCTCTGGGGCCAACGTCCTGACTTTC	CASSLFSSGANVLTF
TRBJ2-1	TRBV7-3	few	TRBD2	TGTGCCAGCAGCCCCTCCGGGACTAGCGGGGATGAGCAGTTCTTC	CASSPSGTSGDEQFF
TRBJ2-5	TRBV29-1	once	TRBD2	TGCAGCGTTGAGGGGCTAGCGGGACGTCAAGAGACCCAGTACTTC	CSVEGLAGRQETQYF
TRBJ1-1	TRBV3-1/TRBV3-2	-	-	TGTGCCAGCGCCTCTCCGGACATCACTGAAGCTTTCTTT	CASASPDITEAFF
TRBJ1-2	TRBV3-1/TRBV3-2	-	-	TGTGCCAGCAGCCAAGAGGGACACTCTTATGGCTACACCTTC	CASSQEGHSYGYTF
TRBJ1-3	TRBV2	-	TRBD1	TGTGCCAGCAGTGAGAGTCAGGGGGCAGGAAACACCATATATTTT	CASSESQGAGNTIYF
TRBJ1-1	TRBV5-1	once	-	TGCGCCAGCAGCTTAGCGGAAAACACTGAAGCTTTCTTT	CASSLAENTEAFF
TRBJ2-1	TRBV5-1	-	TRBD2	TGCGCCAGCAGCTTCGGCGCGGGAGGCTACAATGAGCAGTTCTTC	CASSFGAGGYNEQFF
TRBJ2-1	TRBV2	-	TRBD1	TGTGCCAGCAGTGTGTTGCAGGGGGCTGGTCGGGAGCAGTTCTTC	CASSVLQGAGREQFF
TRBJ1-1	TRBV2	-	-	TGTGCCAGCGAGGGGGAGGGGGGCAACACTGAAGCTTTCTTT	CASEGEGGNTEAFF
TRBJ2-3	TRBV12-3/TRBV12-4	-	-	TGTGCCAGCAGTCGACAGACAGATACGCAGTATTTT	CASSRQTDTQYF
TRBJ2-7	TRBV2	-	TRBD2	TGTGCCAGCAGTGAAGCGCTGGGGGGGGAGCAGTACTTC	CASSEALGGEQYF
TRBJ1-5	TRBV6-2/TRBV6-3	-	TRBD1	TGTGCCAGCAGTGACCAGGGGACAGGGGCTCAGCCCCAGCATTTT	CASSDQGTGAQPQHF
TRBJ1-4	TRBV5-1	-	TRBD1	TGCGCCAGCAGCCAGGGACAGCTAAATGAAAAACTGTTTTTT	CASSQGQLNEKLFF
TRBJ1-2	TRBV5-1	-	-	TGCGCCAGCAGCTTGGGCTCCCGGGTTGGCTACACCTTC	CASSLGSRVGYTF
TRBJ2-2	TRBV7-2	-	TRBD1	TGTGCCAGCAGCCGACAGGGGAACGGGGAGCTGTTTTTT	CASSRQGNGELFF
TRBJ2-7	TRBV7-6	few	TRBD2	TGTGCCAGCAGCTTACGCCCTAGCGGGAGGGCCAAGGGCTACGAGCAGTACTTC	CASSLRPSGRAKGYEQYF
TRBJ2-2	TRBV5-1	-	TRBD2	TGCGCCAGCAGCTTGGCTAGCGGGAACGAGGGCGCCGGGGAGCTGTTTTTT	CASSLASGNEGAGELFF
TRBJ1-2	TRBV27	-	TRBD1	TGTGCCAGCAGCCCACAGGGGTCCTATGGCTACACCTTC	CASSPQGSYGYTF
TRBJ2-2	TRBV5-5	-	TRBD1	TGTGCCAGCAGCCCAAGACAGGGAACCACCGGGGAGCTGTTTTTT	CASSPRQGTTGELFF
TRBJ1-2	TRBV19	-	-	TGTGCCAGTACGATGGGTGGGGGCGCAAGCTATGGCTACACCTTC	CASTMGGGASYGYTF
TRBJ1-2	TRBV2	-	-	TGTGCCAGCAGACCAGGGGAACCATATGGCTACACCTTC	CASRPGEPYGYTF
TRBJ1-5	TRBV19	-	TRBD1	TGTGCCAGTAATGAACCGGGAGCCAGGGGGGAGCCCCAGCATTTT	CASNEPGARGEPQHF
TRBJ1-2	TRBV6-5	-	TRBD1	TGTGCCAGCAGAAGACAGGGATTGGACTATGGCTACACCTTC	CASRRQGLDYGYTF
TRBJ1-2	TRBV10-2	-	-	TGCGCCAGCGCTAATGGACAGAACTATGGCTACACCTTC	CASANGQNYGYTF
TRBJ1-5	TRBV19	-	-	TGTGCCAGTAGTATTTCAGGGATGGGATATAGCAATCAGCCCCAGCATTTT	CASSISGMGYSNQPQHF
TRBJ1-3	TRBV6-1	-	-	TGTGCCAGCAGTGAATCGACAGGTACTGGAAACACCATATATTTT	CASSESTGTGNTIYF
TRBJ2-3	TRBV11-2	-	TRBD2	TGTGCCAGCAGCTTAAAAATAGCGGGGGGCTATTCCACAGATACGCAGTATTTT	CASSLKIAGGYSTDTQYF
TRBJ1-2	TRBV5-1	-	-	TGCGCCAGCAGCCCCACCGCCGGGACACCTGTACATGGCTACACCTTC	CASSPTAGTPVHGYTF
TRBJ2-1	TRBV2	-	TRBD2	TGTGCCAGCTCTAAGGTGTCGGGGGGGTACAATGAGCAGTTCTTC	CASSKVSGGYNEQFF
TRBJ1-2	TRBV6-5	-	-	TGTGCCAGCAGCGCCGGACAGTATGGCTACACCTTC	CASSAGQYGYTF
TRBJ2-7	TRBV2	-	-	TGTGCCAGCAGCGGGGGGCGGGGGCGCTACGAGCAGTACTTC	CASSGGRGRYEQYF
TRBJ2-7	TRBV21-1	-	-	TGTGCCAGCAGGGGCAGGAAAGTCTTAAATACTTACGAGCAGTACTTC	CASRGRKVLNTYEQYF
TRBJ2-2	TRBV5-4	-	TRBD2	TGTGCCAGCAGCCGGGGACTAGAAGGCGGGGAGCTGTTTTTT	CASSRGLEGGELFF
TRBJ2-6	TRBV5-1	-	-	TGCGCCAGCGGCATCTCAGCGGATTTGGCTGGGGCCAACGTCCTGACTTTC	CASGISADLAGANVLTF
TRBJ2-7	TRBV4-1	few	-	TGCGCCAGCAGCCGCGTCCAGGGCCTCTCCTACGAGCAGTACTTC	CASSRVQGLSYEQYF
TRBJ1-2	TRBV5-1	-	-	TGCGCCAGCAGCTTGGGTCAGGGGATGCACTATGGCTACACCTTC	CASSLGQGMHYGYTF
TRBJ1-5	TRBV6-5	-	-	TGTGCCACCCAGGCCGGAAATAGCAATCAGCCCCAGCATTTT	CATQAGNSNQPQHF